This T cell receptor (beta chain) was documented in a study of T-cell reconstitution after alpha-beta-depleted transplantation in children. A library of TCRbeta sequences, prepared with unique molecular identifiers, was generated. MiXCR, applied by TCRdb to the PCR reads, yields one record per CDR3 protein. The profile shows roughly 200,000 distinct CDR3 sequences, roughly 9.1% of them singletons. Study outcomes and limitations: The study reportedly traced alpha-beta T cells about two months after transplant to several hundred expanded graft clones. Surviving recipient cells, namely T cells and thymic progenitors, were the source of high day-60 TCRbeta diversity in some patients. Newly produced T cells mostly accounted for T-cell counts and diversity one year post-transplant.

The CDR3 loop spans 14 amino acids. Trimming pared 8 bases from V and 4 bases from J, leaving 17 bases between. Germline CDR1 is MNHNS and CDR2 is SASEGT. Notes on this clonotype: The antigen is unknown.

The sequence came from a male patient aged 2-15 years who had a stem cell transplant for acute myeloid leukemia, so the T cells may come from the graft donor. This chain uses TRBV6-1 with TRBJ2-5; tentative D call: TRBD2 (6 bases). Sequencing was performed on PBMCs, mostly from graft donor cells, taken 360 days after TCRalphabeta/CD19-depleted stem cell transplant. The CDR3 bases are TGTGCCAGCTCAGGACTTGGGGGGAGAGAGACCCAGTACTTC. This sequence encodes CASSGLGGRETQYF.